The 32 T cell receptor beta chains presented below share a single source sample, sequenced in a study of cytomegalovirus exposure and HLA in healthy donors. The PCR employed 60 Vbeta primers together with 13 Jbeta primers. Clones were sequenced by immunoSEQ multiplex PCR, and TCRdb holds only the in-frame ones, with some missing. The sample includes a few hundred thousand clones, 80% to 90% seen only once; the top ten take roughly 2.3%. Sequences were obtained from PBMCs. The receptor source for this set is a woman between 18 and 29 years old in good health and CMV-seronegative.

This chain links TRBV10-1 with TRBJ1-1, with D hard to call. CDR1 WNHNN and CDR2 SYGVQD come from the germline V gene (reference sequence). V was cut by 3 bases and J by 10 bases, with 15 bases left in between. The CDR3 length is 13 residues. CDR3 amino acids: CASSDLVGLGAFF. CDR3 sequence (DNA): TGCGCCAGCAGTGATTTGGTTGGGCTGGGAGCTTTCTTT.

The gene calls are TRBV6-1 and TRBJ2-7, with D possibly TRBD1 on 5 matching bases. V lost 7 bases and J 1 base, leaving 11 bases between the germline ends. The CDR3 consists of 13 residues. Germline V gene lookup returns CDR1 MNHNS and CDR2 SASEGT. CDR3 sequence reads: CASKQALSYEQYF. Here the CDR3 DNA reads TGTGCCAGCAAACAGGCCCTATCCTACGAGCAGTACTTC.

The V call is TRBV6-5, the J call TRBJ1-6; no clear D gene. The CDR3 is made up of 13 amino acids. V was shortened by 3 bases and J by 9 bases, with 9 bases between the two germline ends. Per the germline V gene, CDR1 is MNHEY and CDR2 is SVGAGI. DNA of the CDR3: TGTGCCAGCAGTTATGGTCCGAGTTCACCCCTCCACTTT. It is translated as CASSYGPSSPLHF.

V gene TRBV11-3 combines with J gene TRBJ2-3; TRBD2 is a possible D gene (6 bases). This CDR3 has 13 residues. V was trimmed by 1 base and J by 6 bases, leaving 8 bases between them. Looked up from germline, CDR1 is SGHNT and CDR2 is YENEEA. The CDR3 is CASSLVGGDTQYF. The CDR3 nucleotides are TGTGCCAGCAGCTTAGTTGGGGGGGATACGCAGTATTTT.

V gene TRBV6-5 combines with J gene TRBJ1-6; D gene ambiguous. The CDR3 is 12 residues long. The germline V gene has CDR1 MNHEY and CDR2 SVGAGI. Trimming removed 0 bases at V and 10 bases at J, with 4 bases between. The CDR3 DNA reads TGTGCCAGCAGTTACTCGAGATCACCCCTCCACTTT. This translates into CASSYSRSPLHF.

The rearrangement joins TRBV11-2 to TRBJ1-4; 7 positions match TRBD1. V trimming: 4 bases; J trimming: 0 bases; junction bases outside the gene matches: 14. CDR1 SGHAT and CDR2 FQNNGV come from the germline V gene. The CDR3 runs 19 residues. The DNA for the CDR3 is TGTGCCAGCAGCTCTGTCGGGACAGCGGGAGGGGCAACTAATGAAAAACTGTTTTTT. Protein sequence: CASSSVGTAGGATNEKLFF.

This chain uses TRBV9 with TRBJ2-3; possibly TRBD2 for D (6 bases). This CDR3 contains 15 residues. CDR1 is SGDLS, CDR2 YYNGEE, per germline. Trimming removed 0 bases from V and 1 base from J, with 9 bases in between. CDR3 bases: TGTGCCAGCAGCGTAGGGACGGGGGGCACAGATACGCAGTATTTT. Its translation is CASSVGTGGTDTQYF.

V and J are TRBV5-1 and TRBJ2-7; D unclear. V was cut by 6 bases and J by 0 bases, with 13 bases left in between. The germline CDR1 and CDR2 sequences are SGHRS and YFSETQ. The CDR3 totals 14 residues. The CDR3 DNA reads TGCGCCAGCACCCCGGGTCCTAACTCCTACGAGCAGTACTTC. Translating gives CASTPGPNSYEQYF.

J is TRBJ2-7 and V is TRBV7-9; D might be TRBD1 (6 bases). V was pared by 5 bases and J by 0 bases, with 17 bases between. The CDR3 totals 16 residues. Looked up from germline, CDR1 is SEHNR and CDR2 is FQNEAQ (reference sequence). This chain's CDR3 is CASSPNDRYYSYEQYF. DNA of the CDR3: TGTGCCAGCAGCCCGAATGACAGGTACTACTCCTACGAGCAGTACTTC.

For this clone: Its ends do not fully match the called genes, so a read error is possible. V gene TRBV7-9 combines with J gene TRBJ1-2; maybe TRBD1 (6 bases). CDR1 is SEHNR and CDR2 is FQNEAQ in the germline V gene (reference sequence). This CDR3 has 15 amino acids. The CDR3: CSSSLETRGGNGYTF. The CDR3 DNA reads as TGTTCCAGCAGCTTAGAAACCAGGGGAGGGAATGGCTACACCTTC.

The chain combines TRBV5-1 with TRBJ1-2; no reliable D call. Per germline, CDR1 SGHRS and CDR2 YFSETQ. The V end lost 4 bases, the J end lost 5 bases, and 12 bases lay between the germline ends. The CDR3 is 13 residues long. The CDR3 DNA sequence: TGCGCCAGCAGCCCGGAGGGAGGGTATGGCTACACCTTC. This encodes CASSPEGGYGYTF.

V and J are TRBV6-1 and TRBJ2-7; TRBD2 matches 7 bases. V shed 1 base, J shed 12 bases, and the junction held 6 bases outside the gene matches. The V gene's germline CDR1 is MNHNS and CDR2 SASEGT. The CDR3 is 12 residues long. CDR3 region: CASSEVGLAAYF. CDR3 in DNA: TGTGCCAGCAGTGAAGTCGGGCTAGCGGCGTACTTC.

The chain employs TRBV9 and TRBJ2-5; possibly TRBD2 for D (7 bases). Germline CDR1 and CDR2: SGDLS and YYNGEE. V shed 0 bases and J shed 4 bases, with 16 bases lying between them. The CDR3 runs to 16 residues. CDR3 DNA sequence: TGTGCCAGCAGCGTAGGGGGGGGCAGGTTCGGAGAGACCCAGTACTTC. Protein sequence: CASSVGGGRFGETQYF.

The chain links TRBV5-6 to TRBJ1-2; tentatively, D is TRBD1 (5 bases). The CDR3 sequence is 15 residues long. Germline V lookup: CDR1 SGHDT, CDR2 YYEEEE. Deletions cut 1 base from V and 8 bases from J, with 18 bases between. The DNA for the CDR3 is TGTGCCAGCAGCTTGTTGGGCCCAGGGTATGACGGCTACACCTTC. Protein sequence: CASSLLGPGYDGYTF.

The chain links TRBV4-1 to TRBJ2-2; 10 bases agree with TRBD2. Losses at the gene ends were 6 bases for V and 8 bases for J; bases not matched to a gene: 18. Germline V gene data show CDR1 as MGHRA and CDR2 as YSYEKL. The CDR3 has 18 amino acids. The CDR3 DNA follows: TGCGCCAGCAGGGAAAGCGGGGGGGCGCACGTCCTGGCGGGGGAGCTGTTTTTT. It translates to CASRESGGAHVLAGELFF.

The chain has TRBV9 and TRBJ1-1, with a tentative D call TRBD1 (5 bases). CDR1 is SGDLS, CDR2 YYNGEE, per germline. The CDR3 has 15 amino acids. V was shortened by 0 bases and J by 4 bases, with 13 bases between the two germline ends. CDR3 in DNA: TGTGCCAGCAGCGTAGCCAAGGGGCGCGGCACTGAAGCTTTCTTT. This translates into CASSVAKGRGTEAFF.

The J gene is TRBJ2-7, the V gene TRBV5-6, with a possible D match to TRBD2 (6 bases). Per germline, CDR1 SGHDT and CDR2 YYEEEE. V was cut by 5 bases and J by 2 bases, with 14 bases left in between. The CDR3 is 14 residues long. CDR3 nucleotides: TGTGCCAGCAGGCCCCGGGGGATGGCCTACGAGCAGTACTTC. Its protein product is CASRPRGMAYEQYF.

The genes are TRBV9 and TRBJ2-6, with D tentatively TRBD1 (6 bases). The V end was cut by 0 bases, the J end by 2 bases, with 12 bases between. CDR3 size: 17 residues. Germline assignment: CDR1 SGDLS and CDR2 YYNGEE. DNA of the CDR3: TGTGCCAGCAGCGTAGAACTGGGGGCCCCTGGGGCCAACGTCCTGACTTTC. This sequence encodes CASSVELGAPGANVLTF.

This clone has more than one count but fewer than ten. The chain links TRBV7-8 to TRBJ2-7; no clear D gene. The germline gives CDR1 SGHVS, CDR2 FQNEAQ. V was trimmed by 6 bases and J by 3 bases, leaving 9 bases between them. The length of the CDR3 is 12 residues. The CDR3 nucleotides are TGTGCCAGCAGTCCCGAACTCTACGAGCAGTACTTC. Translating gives CASSPELYEQYF.

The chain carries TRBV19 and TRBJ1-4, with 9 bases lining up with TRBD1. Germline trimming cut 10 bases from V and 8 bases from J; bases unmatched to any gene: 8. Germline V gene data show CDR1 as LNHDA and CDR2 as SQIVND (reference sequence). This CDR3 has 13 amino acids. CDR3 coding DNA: TGTGCCACCTCAGAAGACAGGGGGGAAAAACTGTTTTTT. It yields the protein CATSEDRGEKLFF.

This CDR3 reads CASSLRSVAVNYGYTF. In DNA, the CDR3 is TGTGCCAGCAGCTTAAGATCCGTCGCGGTGAACTATGGCTACACCTTC. The V call is TRBV13, the J call TRBJ1-2, with D unresolved. Looked up from germline, CDR1 is PRHDT and CDR2 is FYEKMQ (reference sequence). The CDR3 covers 16 residues. Trimming pared 2 bases from V and 2 bases from J, leaving 15 bases between.

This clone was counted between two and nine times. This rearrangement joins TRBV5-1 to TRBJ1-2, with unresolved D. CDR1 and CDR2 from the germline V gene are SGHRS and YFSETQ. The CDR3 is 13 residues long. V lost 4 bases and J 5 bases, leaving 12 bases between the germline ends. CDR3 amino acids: CASSLPYSYGYTF. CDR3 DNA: TGCGCCAGCAGCCTACCCTATTCGTATGGCTACACCTTC.

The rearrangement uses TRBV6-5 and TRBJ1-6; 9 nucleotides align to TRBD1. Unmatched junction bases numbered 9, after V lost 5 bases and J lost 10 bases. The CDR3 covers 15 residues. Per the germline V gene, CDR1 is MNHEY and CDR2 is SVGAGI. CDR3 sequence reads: CASSPGTGRRSPLHF. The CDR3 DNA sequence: TGTGCCAGCAGTCCGGGGACAGGGAGGAGGTCACCCCTCCACTTT.

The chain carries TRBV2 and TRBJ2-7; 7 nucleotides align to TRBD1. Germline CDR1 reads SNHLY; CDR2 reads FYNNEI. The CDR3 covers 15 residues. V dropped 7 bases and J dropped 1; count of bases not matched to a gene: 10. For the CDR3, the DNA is TGTGCCAGCAACGACAGGGTCGTTGGATCCTACGAGCAGTACTTC. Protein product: CASNDRVVGSYEQYF.

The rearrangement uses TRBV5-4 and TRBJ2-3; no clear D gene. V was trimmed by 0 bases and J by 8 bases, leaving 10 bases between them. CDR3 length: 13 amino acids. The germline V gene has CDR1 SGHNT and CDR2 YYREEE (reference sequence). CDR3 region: CASSLASPGTQYF. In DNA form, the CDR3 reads TGTGCCAGCAGCTTGGCTAGTCCCGGTACGCAGTATTTT.

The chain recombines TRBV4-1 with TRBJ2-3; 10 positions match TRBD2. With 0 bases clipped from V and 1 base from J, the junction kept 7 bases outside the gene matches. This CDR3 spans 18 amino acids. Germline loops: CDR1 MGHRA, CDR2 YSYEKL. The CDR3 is CASSQDLPLAGGTDTQYF. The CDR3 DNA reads TGCGCCAGCAGCCAAGATCTCCCGCTAGCGGGGGGCACAGATACGCAGTATTTT.

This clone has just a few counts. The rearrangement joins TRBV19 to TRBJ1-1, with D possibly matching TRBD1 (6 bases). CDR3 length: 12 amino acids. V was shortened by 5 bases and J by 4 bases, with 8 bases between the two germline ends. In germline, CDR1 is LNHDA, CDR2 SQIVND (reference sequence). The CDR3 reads CASSRGGTEAFF. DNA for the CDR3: TGTGCCAGTAGTCGAGGGGGCACTGAAGCTTTCTTT.

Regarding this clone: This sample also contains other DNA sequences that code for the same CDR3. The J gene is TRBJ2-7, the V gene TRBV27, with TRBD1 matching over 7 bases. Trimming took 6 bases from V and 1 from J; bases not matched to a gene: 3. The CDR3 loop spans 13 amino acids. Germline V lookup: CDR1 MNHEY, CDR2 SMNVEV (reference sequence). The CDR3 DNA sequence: TGTGCCAGCAGCTACAGGGGTTCCTACGAGCAGTACTTC. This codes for CASSYRGSYEQYF.

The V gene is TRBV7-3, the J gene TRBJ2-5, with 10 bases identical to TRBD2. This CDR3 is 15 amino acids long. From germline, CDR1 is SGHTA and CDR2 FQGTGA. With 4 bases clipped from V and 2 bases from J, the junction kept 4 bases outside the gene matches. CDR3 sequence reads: CASSSLAGVQETQYF. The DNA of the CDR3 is TGTGCCAGCAGCTCCCTAGCGGGGGTTCAAGAGACCCAGTACTTC.

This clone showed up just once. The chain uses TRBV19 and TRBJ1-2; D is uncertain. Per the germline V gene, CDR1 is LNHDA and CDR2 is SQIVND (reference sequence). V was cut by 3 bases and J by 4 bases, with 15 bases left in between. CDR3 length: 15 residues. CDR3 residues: CASSIPRGGSYGYTF. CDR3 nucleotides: TGTGCCAGTAGTATCCCACGGGGAGGAAGCTATGGCTACACCTTC.

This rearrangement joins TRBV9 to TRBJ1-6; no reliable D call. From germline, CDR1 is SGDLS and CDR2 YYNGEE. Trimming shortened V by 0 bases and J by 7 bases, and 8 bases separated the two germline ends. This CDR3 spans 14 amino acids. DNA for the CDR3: TGTGCCAGCAGCGTAGGACGGGAAAATTCACCCCTCCACTTT. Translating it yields CASSVGRENSPLHF.

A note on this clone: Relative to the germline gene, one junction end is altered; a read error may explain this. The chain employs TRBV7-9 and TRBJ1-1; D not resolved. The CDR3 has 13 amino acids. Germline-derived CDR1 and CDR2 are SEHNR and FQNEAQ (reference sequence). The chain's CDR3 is CSSSLVANTEAFF. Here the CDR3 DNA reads TGTTCCAGCAGCTTAGTGGCGAACACTGAAGCTTTCTTT.